This T cell receptor beta chain was identified during a study of low-dose radiotherapy and immunotherapy resistance in tumors. Looking at the study overall: With fractions of 0.5 Gy given every 2 weeks, Cohort 1 accumulated a total of 6.5 Gy. Every two weeks, cyclophosphamide 200 mg/m2 was infused one day before radiation plus immunotherapy.

TRAV- and TRBV-specific primers were used for first-strand cDNA, which covered alpha and beta chains. With a constant-region primer and a V-primer adapter, TCRs were subjected to around 20 PCR cycles of amplification. Each CDR3 protein gets one entry after TCRdb re-called the reads with MiXCR. There are over 70,000 distinct CDR3 sequences in the sample; 31% occur only once, and approximately 10% lies in the top ten. Indicated time point: before trial treatment. The donors, trial participants, received nivolumab, ipilimumab, aspirin, low-dose cyclophosphamide and low-dose radiotherapy. This clonotype was found many times. J was trimmed by 6 bases and V by 0 bases; bases with no gene match: 16. The CDR3 contains 18 residues. Germline V lookup: CDR1 SGHDT, CDR2 YYEEEE.

This sequence originates from a female donor with ovarian cancer. This chain links TRBV5-6 with TRBJ2-3; TRBD2 agrees at 7 bases. Sample: PBMCs, taken before treatment. The CDR3 protein is CASSLEGLVSRDADTQYF. In nucleotides, the CDR3 is TGTGCCAGCAGCTTGGAAGGACTAGTAAGTAGAGATGCGGATACGCAGTATTTT.